This T cell receptor beta chain was obtained from a study of shared clonotypes between healthy human individuals. The sorted-subset replicate PCRs were given roughly 200 ng DNA, which is about 29,000 T cell genomes. Profiled with immunoSEQ multiplex PCR; TCRdb holds only in-frame clones, not every one. The sample lists more than 2,000,000 clones; 90% to 95% were seen once. Germline V gene sequence: CDR1 MNHNS, CDR2 SASEGT. This CDR3 spans 14 amino acids. The germline V and J ends were trimmed by 3 bases and 4 bases, with 12 bases remaining between them. The chain employs TRBV6-1 and TRBJ1-2; D might be TRBD1 (5 bases). Sequenced sample: naive CD4+ T cells sorted from blood. Subset specified: CD45RA+ positively selected. The origin of this receptor is a man between 18 and 29 years old in good health. The DNA of the CDR3 is TGTGCCAGCAGTGAGGCTCAAGGGGTCTATGGCTACACCTTC. Translated: CASSEAQGVYGYTF.